This entry lists 3 T cell receptor beta chains sequenced from one sample in a study of blood T cell repertoires in COVID-19. TCRdb's table, derived via immunoSEQ multiplex PCR, lists solely in-frame clones and lacks some. Here the sample spans some 200,000 clones, roughly 87% being singletons. Input material: peripheral blood. Receptors were obtained from a woman aged 18-29 years who had recovered from COVID-19.

The rearrangement links TRBV5-6 to TRBJ1-2; 12 bases match TRBD1. V was clipped by 4 bases and J by 7 bases; unmatched bases: 11. The CDR3 is 16 amino acids. CDR1 and CDR2 (germline): SGHDT, YYEEEE. DNA of the CDR3: TGTGCCAGCAGCCACTTTCCGGGACAGGGGGCTTTTGGCTACACCTTC. It yields the protein CASSHFPGQGAFGYTF.

The chain couples TRBV6-5 to TRBJ1-1; D is unresolved. This CDR3 contains 13 residues. Germline V gene sequence: CDR1 MNHEY, CDR2 SVGAGI. V gave up 6 bases and J gave up 1 base, with 9 bases separating them. DNA of the CDR3: TGTGCCAGCAGACTCCTTAGGAACACTGAAGCTTTCTTT. Its translation is CASRLLRNTEAFF.

The J gene is TRBJ2-1, the V gene TRBV30, with 7 bases identical to TRBD1. From germline, CDR1 is GTSNPN and CDR2 SVGIG (reference sequence). Trimming at V came to 2 bases and at J to 9 bases, leaving 7 bases not matched to a gene. This CDR3 spans 13 amino acids. This CDR3 is CAWSRQGVGEQFF. CDR3 nucleotide sequence: TGTGCCTGGAGTCGTCAGGGGGTTGGTGAGCAGTTCTTC.